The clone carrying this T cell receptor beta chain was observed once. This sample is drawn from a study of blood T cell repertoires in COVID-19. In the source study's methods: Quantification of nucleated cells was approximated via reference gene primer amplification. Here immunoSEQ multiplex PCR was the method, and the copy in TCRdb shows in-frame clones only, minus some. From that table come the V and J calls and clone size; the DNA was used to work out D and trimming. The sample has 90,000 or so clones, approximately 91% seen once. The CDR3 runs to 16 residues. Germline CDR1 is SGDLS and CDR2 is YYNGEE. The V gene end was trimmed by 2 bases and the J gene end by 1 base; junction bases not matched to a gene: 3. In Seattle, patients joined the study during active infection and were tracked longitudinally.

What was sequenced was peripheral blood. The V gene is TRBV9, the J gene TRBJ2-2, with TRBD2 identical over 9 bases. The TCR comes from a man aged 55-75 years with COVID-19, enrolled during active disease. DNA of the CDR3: TGTGCCAGCAGCGTTACTAGCGGGCAGAACACCGGGGAGCTGTTTTTT. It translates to CASSVTSGQNTGELFF.